This T cell receptor (beta chain) is drawn from a study of T cell repertoires in cytomegalovirus infection. Study as a whole: It can be stated that public TCR beta signatures indicated CMV infection as well as a matching HLA type. Study-wide results and limits: The ex vivo response showed dominance by HLA-C-restricted CMV-specific TCR beta clonotypes.

CDR1 and CDR2 (germline): SGHDT, YYEEEE. V lost 4 bases, J lost 6 bases, and 11 bases lay in between. The CDR3 is made up of 13 amino acids. Details on this clonotype: Its antigen is as yet unknown.

One entry per CDR3 protein, called by TCRdb with MiXCR from the reads. Of around 710,000 distinct CDR3 sequences in the sample, just under 30% were seen once. This specimen consisted of cultured CD8+ T cells from PBMCs, obtained from culture after CMV antigen stimulation. The TCR was taken from a human donor in good health (CMV status not recorded). Some clones in this sample may be carry-over from other donors' samples. The chain uses TRBV5-6 and TRBJ2-1; either TRBD1 or TRBD2 may supply D (5 bases each). The chain's CDR3 is CASSHGTGNEQFF. CDR3 nucleotide sequence: TGTGCCAGCAGCCATGGGACGGGCAATGAGCAGTTCTTC. Looking up the rest from reference TRBV5-6 and TRBJ2-1 gives the full variable domain: DAGVTQSPTHLIKTRGQQVTLRCSPKSGHDTVSWYQQALGQGPQFIFQYYEEEERQRGNFPDRFSGHQFPNYSSELNVNALLLGDSALYLCASSHGTGNEQFFGPGTRLTVL.